The entry below gives a single T cell receptor beta chain sequence along with its context. The antigen it recognizes is unknown. Per-base qualities were not stored, and no clone one base away is much larger. This specimen comes from a study of T cells in pancreatic ductal adenocarcinoma (dated by TCRdb to the late 2010s). For context, the study as a whole: To learn about the adaptive T-cell response arising naturally, investigators profiled where tumor-infiltrating CD8+ T cells, together with suppressive cells, were located within resected pancreatic ductal adenocarcinoma, how abundant they were, and what qualities they showed. General conclusions and limits of the study: Since most pancreatic cancer patients present with inoperable disease, the resected cohort was skewed toward the minority of patients who had early-stage disease. Because tumors are enriched in CD45RO+ effector T cells rather than naive T cells, which biases toward lower diversity, comparisons of clonality between tumor and blood may be biased. More total productive templates and around 8-fold more unique clonotypes were found in blood samples than in tumor samples. T-cell clonality showed no significant difference between tumor and blood, with a mean clonality of around 0.11 in tumors and 0.06 to 0.08 in blood.

The CDR3 numbers 16 residues from cysteine through phenylalanine. Of the read, only the CDR3 DNA is kept; its 48 bases are in frame from base 1. V is cut back by 1 base and J by 0 bases, with 6 bases in the junction unmatched. CDR1 GTSNPN and CDR2 SVGIG are derived from the germline V gene (reference sequence). Pancreatic ductal adenocarcinoma patients who had undergone surgery without neoadjuvant therapy were selected. Immediately after surgery, resected tumor tissue was placed into ice-cold media, and part of the tissue was flash frozen for DNA and RNA. The DNeasy Blood and Tissue Kit, with Proteinase K and RNase treatment, was used to extract genomic DNA from about seven PBMC specimens and fewer than ten flash-frozen tumor specimens. The immunoSEQ hsTCRB kit was used to amplify TCR beta CDR3 regions from genomic DNA. An Illumina HiSeq system was used for high-throughput TRB CDR3 sequencing. Per the original workflow: Sequencing reads were analyzed with the immunoSEQ software, and nonproductive sequences with premature stops or frame-shifts were excluded. Repertoire clonality was computed as one minus Shannon entropy normalized by log2 of the number of unique productive sequences. This is the immuneACCESS table as TCRdb keeps it, with only in-frame sequences that have V and J called. A part of the clones is gone; compared with another copy, unresolved V genes explain less than half, and the rest is unexplained. Clonal size and the V and J genes are those of that table, whereas D and trimming came from the DNA. The sample table holds some 5,400 clones, of which 65% to 80% were seen once. Approximately 8.2% of the sample lies in the top ten.

This sequence was found in a human donor with pancreatic ductal adenocarcinoma. The sequence is built from TRBV30 and TRBJ1-5; TRBD1 aligns with 7 central bases. Sequencing used pancreatic tumor tissue. The CDR3 reads as follows: CAWSAGQGVSNQPQHF. In nucleotide form, the sequence is TGTGCCTGGAGTGCAGGGCAGGGGGTTAGCAATCAGCCCCAGCATTTT.